This T cell receptor beta chain was sequenced for a study of T-cell memory formation after mild COVID-19. Study as a whole: Clusters of TCRs were largely donor specific. Notes on the study in general: Clones which contracted sat mainly in CM and EM if CD4+, and in EMRA if CD8+. Clones contracting day 15 to 85 were balanced CD4/CD8; later expanders leaned CD4+.

This clonotype was seen repeatedly, ten times or more. Antigen unknown. Constant-segment primers served in 5'RACE that generated TCR alpha and TCR beta cDNA libraries bearing sample barcodes and UMIs. TCRdb analysed the 5' RACE reads with MiXCR anew, one entry per CDR3 protein. The sample holds some 490,000 distinct CDR3 sequences; about 20% are singletons and the top ten take about 12%. The V and J ends lost 5 bases and 2 bases, in that order; junction bases with no gene match: 13. Looked up from germline, CDR1 is SEHNR and CDR2 is FQNEAQ (reference sequence). CDR3 length equals 17 residues. Sequencing used PBMCs or a T cell subset sorted from them (not recorded which). The source is an adult woman who had mild COVID-19 (a few samples of this study predate the infection). Cell type and time point are not known. The chain uses TRBV7-9 and TRBJ1-2; 8 nucleotides line up with TRBD1. CDR3 sequence reads: CASSTTLWTGPNYGYTF. The CDR3 DNA reads as TGTGCCAGCAGCACTACCCTATGGACAGGGCCGAACTATGGCTACACCTTC.